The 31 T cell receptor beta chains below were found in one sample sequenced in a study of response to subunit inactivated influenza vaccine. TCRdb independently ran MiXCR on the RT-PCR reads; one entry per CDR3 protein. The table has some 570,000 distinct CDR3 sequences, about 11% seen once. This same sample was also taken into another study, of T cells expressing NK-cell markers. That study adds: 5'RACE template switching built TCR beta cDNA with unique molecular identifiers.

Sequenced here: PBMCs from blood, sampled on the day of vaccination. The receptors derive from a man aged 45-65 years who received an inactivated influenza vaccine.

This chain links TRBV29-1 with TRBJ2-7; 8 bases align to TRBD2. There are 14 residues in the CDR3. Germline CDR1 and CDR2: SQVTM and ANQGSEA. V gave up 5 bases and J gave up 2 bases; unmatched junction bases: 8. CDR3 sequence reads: CSVLSGSGPYEQYF. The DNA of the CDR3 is TGCAGCGTTTTAAGCGGGAGTGGCCCCTACGAGCAGTACTTC.

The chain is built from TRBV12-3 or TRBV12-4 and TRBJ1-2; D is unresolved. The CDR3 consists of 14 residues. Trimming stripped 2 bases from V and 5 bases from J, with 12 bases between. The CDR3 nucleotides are TGTGCCAGCAGTTTAATTGGGGATGGGTATGGCTACACCTTC. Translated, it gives CASSLIGDGYGYTF.

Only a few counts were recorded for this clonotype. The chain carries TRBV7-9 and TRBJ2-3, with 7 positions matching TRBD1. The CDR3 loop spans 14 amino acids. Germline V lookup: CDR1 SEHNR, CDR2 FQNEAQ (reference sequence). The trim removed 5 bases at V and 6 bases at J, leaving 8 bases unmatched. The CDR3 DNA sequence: TGTGCCAGCAGCCAAGACAGGGATTACGATACGCAGTATTTT. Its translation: CASSQDRDYDTQYF.

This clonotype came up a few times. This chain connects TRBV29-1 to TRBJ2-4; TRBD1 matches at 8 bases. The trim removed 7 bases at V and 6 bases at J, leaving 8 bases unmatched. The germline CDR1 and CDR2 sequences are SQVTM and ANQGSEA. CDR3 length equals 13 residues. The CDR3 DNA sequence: TGCAGCGGAACCGGGACAGGTGGAAACATTCAGTACTTC. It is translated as CSGTGTGGNIQYF.

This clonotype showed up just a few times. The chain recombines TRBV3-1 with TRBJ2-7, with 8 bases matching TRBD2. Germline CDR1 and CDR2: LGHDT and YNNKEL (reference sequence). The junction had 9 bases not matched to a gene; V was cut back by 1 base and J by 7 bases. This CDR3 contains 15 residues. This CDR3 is CASSQGGTRSGEQYF. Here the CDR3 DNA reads TGTGCCAGCAGCCAAGGTGGGACTAGGTCTGGGGAGCAGTACTTC.

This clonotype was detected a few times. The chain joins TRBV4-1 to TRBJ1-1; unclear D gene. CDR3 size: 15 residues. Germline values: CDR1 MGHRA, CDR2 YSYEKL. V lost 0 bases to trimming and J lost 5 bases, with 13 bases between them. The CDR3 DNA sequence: TGCGCCAGCAGCCAAGATCTGTCAGTAAGAACTGAAGCTTTCTTT. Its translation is CASSQDLSVRTEAFF.

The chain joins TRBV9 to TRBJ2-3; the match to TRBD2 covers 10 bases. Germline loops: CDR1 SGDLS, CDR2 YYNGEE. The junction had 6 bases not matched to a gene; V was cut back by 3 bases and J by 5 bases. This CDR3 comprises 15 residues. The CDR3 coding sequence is TGTGCCAGCAGCGCCCCTAGCGGGAGTCAAGATACGCAGTATTTT. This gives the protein CASSAPSGSQDTQYF.

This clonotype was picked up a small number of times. As DNA, the CDR3 is TGCAGCGCCTCAAAAATAGGGCATGGCTACACCTTC. Residues: CSASKIGHGYTF. The V and J genes are TRBV29-1 and TRBJ1-2; the D is unclear. CDR1 and CDR2 from the germline V gene are SQVTM and ANQGSEA. V lost 7 bases to trimming and J lost 6 bases, with 15 bases between them. The CDR3 runs to 12 residues. The full variable domain, in which reference TRBV29-1 and TRBJ1-2 provide the parts outside the CDR3, is SAVISQKPSRDICQRGTSLTIQCQVDSQVTMMFWYRQQPGQSLTLIATANQGSEATYESGFVIDKFPISRPNLTFSTLTVSNMSPEDSSIYLCSASKIGHGYTFGSGTRLTVV.

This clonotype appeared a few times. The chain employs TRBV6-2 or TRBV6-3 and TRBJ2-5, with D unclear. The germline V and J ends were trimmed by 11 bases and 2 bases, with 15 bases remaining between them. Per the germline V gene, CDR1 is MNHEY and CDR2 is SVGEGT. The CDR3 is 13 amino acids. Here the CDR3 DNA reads TGTGCCCCCTGGAATTGGGGACAAGAGACCCAGTACTTC. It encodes CAPWNWGQETQYF.

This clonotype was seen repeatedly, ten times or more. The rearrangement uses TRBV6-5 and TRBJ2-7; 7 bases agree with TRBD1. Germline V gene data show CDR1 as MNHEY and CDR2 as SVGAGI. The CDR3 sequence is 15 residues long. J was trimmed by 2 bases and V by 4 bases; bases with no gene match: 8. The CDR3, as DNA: TGTGCCAGCAGTTTACGACAGGGAAGGGCCTACGAGCAGTACTTC. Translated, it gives CASSLRQGRAYEQYF.

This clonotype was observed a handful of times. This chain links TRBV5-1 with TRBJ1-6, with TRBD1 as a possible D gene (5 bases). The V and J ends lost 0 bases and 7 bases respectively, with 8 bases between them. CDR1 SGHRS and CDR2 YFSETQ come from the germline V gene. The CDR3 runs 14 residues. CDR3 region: CASSLDRQNSPLHF. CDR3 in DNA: TGCGCCAGCAGCTTGGACAGGCAAAATTCACCCCTCCACTTT.

CDR3 residues: CASPEWDNFYEQYF. As DNA, the CDR3 is TGTGCCAGCCCGGAATGGGACAACTTCTACGAGCAGTACTTC. The V and J genes are TRBV28 and TRBJ2-7; D may be TRBD1 (6 bases). There are 14 residues in the CDR3. CDR1 and CDR2 (germline): MDHEN, SYDVKM. V gave up 8 bases and J gave up 3 bases, with 17 bases separating them. Complete variable domain (other parts from reference TRBV28 and TRBJ2-7): DVKVTQSSRYLVKRTGEKVFLECVQDMDHENMFWYRQDPGLGLRLIYFSYDVKMKEKGDIPEGYSVSREKKERFSLILESASTNQTSMYLCASPEWDNFYEQYFGPGTRLTVT.

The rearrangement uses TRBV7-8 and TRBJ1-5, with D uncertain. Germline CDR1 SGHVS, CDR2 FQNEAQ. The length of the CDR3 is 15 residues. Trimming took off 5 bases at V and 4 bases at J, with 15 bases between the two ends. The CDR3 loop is CASSDRGGRNQPQHF. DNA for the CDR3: TGTGCCAGCAGCGACCGGGGAGGGCGGAATCAGCCCCAGCATTTT.

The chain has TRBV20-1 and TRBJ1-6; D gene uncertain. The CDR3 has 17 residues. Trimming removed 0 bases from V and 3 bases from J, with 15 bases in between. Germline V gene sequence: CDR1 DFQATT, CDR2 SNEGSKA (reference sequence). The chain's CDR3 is CSARDQKIHGYNSPLHF. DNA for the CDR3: TGCAGTGCTAGAGATCAAAAGATCCATGGCTATAATTCACCCCTCCACTTT.

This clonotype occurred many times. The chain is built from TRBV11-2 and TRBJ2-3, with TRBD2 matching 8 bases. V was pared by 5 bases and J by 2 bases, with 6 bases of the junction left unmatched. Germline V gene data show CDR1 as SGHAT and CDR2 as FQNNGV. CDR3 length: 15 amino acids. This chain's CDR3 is CASSPLAGTTDTQYF. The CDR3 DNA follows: TGTGCCAGCAGCCCGTTAGCGGGGACCACAGATACGCAGTATTTT.

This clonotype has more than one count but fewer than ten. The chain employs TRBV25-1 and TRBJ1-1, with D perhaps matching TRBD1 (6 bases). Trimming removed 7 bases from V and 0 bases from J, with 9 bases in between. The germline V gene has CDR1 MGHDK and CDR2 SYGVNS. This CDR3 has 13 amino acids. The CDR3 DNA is TGTGCCAGCACCCAGGGGATGAACACTGAAGCTTTCTTT. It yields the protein CASTQGMNTEAFF.

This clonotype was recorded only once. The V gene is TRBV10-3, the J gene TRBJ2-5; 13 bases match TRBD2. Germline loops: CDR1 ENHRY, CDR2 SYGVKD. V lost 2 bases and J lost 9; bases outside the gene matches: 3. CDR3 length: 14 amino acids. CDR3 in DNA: TGTGCCATCAGTGAGAGACTAGCGGGGGGCTCCCAGTACTTC. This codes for CAISERLAGGSQYF.

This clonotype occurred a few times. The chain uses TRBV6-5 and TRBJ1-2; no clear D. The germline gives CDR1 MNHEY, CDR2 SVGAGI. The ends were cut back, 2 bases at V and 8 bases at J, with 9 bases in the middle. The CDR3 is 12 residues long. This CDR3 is CASSYVGGGYTF. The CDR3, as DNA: TGTGCCAGCAGTTACGTGGGAGGAGGCTACACCTTC.

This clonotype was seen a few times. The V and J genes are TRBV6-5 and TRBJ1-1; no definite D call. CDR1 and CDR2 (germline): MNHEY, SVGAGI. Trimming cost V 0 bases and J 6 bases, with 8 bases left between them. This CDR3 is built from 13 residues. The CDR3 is CASSYSPEAEAFF. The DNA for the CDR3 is TGTGCCAGCAGTTACTCTCCAGAGGCTGAAGCTTTCTTT.

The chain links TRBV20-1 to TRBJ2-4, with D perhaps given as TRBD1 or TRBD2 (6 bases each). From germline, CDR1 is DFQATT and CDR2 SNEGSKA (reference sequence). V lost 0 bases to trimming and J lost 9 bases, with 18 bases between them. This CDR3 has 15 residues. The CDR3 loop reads CSARDSGGASSIQYF. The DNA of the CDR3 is TGCAGTGCTAGAGATTCCGGGGGCGCCTCCAGCATTCAGTACTTC.

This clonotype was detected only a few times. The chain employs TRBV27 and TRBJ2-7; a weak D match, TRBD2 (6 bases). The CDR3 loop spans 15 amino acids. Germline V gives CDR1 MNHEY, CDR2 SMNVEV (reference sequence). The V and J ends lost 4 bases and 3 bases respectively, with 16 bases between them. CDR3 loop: CASSYRVAAYYEQYF. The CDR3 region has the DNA TGTGCCAGCAGTTACCGGGTAGCGGCCTACTACGAGCAGTACTTC.

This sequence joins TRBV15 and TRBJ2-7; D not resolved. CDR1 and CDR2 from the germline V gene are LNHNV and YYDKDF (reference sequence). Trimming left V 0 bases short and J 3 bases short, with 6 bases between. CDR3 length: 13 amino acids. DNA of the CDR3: TGTGCCACCAGCAGAGATCCCGACTACGAGCAGTACTTC. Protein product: CATSRDPDYEQYF.

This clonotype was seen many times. CDR3 residues: CASSTGAATEAFF. The CDR3 DNA sequence: TGTGCCAGCAGTACAGGGGCGGCCACTGAAGCTTTCTTT. The chain recombines TRBV12-3 or TRBV12-4 with TRBJ1-1; TRBD1 agrees at 7 bases. Unmatched junction bases numbered 4, after V lost 5 bases and J lost 4 bases. The CDR3 consists of 13 residues.

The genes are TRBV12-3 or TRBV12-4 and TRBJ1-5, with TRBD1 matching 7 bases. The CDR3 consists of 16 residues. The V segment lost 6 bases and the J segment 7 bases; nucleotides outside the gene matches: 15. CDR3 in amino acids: CASSLRRTGVWQPQHF. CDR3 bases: TGTGCCAGCAGCTTACGTAGGACAGGAGTTTGGCAGCCCCAGCATTTT.

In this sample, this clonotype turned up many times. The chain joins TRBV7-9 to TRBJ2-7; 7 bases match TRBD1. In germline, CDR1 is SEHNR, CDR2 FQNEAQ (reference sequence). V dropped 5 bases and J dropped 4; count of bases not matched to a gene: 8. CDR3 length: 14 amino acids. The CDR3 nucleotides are TGTGCCAGCAGCCCCGGGACAGCATTGTACGAGCAGTACTTC. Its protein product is CASSPGTALYEQYF.

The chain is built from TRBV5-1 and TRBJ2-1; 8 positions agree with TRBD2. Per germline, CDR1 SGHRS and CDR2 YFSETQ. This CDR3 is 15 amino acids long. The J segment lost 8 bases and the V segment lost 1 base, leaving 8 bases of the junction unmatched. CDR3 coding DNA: TGCGCCAGCAGCTTGCGGGGGGGCCCTCCCGATGAGCAGTTCTTC. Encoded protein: CASSLRGGPPDEQFF.

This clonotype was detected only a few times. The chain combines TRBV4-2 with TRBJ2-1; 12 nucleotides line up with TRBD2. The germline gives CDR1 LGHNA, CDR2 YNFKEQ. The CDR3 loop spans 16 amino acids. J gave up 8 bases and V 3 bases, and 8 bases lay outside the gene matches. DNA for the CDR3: TGTGCCAGCAGCCAGAGGACTAGCGGGACGGGCTATGAGCAGTTCTTC. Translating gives CASSQRTSGTGYEQFF.

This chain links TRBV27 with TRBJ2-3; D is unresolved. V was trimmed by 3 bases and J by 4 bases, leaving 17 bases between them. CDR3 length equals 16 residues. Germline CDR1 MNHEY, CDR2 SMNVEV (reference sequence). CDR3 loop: CASSLGYVTSSDTQYF. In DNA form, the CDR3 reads TGTGCCAGCAGTTTGGGATATGTCACGTCCTCAGATACGCAGTATTTT.

The CDR3 sequence is CASRKSGTKSYNEQFF. For the CDR3, the DNA is TGTGCCAGCAGAAAATCCGGGACCAAGTCCTACAATGAGCAGTTCTTC. The chain combines TRBV12-3 or TRBV12-4 with TRBJ2-1, with D perhaps assigned TRBD1 or TRBD2 (5 bases each). V was pared by 6 bases and J by 1 base, with 16 bases between. The CDR3 length is 16 residues.

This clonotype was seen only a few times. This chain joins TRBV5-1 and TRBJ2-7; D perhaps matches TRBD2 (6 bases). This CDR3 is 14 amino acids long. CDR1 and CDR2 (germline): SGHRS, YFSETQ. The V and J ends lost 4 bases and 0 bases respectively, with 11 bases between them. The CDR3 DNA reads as TGCGCCAGCAGCCGGGGGTCTCTCTCCTACGAGCAGTACTTC. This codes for CASSRGSLSYEQYF.

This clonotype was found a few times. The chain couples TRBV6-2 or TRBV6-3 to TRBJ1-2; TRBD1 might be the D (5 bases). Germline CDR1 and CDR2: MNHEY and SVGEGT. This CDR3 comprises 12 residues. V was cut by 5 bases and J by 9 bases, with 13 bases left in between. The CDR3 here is CASSQGFVSYTF. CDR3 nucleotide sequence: TGTGCCAGCAGTCAGGGTTTTGTCAGCTACACCTTC.